This paragraph covers one TCR beta chain sequence. This clonotype was recorded at least ten times. Its antigen remains unidentified. Qualities for individual bases were not recorded, and no much larger clone is one base off. The junction carries 10 bases between V and J, which are trimmed by 0 bases and 4 bases respectively. The CDR3 measures 14 amino acids from cysteine to phenylalanine. The CDR3 DNA has 42 bases and is translated from base 1. The germline V gene specifies SGHRS as CDR1 and YFSETQ as CDR2. The TCR beta CDR3 regions were amplified from RNA transcripts. The TCR CDR3 was subjected to a first round of RT-PCR using the HTBI primer set and the Qiagen OneStep RT-PCR kit. Libraries were constructed in a second round of multiplex PCR, after which size selection and purification were carried out. Sequencing of the libraries was done on an Illumina HiSeq2000 using paired-end 100 bp reads. The published analysis was carried out like this. SOAPnuke was used to process the raw data, throwing out any read that contained adapters or uncalled bases, had a mean Phred below 15, or lacked an exact constant-primer or identifier match. COPE v1.2.5 was used to merge the high-quality paired reads, and each unique nucleotide sequence was defined as a clonotype. MiTCR v1.1 was used to align clonotypes to the IMGT TRBV, TRBD and TRBJ reference segments. The analysis included only V-J combinations with a frequency above 0.0001, which together covered more than 98% of the repertoires. A TCS score was defined as the ratio between F50 (clonal expansion) and ExV (chaos), using BLOSUM62-based TCRdist between CDR3 peptides within each V-J. Welch's t-statistics and random forest reduced 450 to 600 V-J features to under 15, which were used in a naive Bayes classifier (R e1071). TCRdb itself trimmed the public reads at Q25 with fastp, ran MiXCR and retained productive beta chains. When rows share a CDR3 protein, they turn into one entry using the most common DNA and genes. These V and J calls rely on TCRdb rather than the paper's analysis. Present in this sample are 310,000 or so distinct CDR3 sequences, approximately 15% of which were seen just once. The ten largest account for about 51% of the sample.

Ophthalmopathy patients had moderately to severely active disease, with a Clinical Activity Score of 3 or more, a NOSPECS grade of 4 or more, and a disease duration of less than 3 months. The study excluded patients with uncontrolled infections, other autoimmune diseases, pregnancy or lactation. Diagnoses were established on the basis of clinical symptoms, serum thyroxine and TRAb, thyroid ultrasound, and orbital computed tomography. Ficoll-Paque density gradient centrifugation was used to isolate PBMCs from approximately 11 ml of fresh peripheral blood. Total RNA was extracted with Trizol reagent, and quality was checked on an Agilent 2100 Bioanalyzer. The data belong to a study of T cells in Graves' hyperthyroidism and ophthalmopathy (dated by TCRdb to about 2019). Background on the whole study: Peripheral blood samples were taken at initial diagnosis, before any treatment was given. Thyroid tissue and blood T-cell repertoires from roughly 6 Graves' hyperthyroidism patients were also compared in the study. After blood sampling, hyperthyroidism patients were treated with methimazole at a starting dose of 30 mg daily, and ophthalmopathy patients were treated with high-dose intravenous methylprednisolone. The approximately 100 discovery patients were divided at random into training and test sets in a 7:3 ratio. Whether ophthalmopathy could be predicted prospectively was tested in an independent validation cohort made up of under 20 hyperthyroidism patients plus 17 patients who later progressed to ophthalmopathy. The paper reports TCR Vbeta CDR3 sequencing of over 120 peripheral blood samples: under 45 ophthalmopathy, over 70 hyperthyroidism and 17 progressor patients. To identify TCR V-J signatures that set the groups apart, the researchers used a discovery cohort of 100 patients, made up of around 42 with Graves' ophthalmopathy and 57 with stable Graves' hyperthyroidism. The investigation overall reported the following: Most expanded thyroid clonotypes (frequency above 0.001) were also detected in blood, a finding suggesting that blood repertoires may reflect thyroid immune responses. No statistical method was used to fix the sample size in advance, and group allocation was not hidden from the investigators. In cross-validation, a model built on a 13 V-J signature told ophthalmopathy apart from stable hyperthyroidism with 85% to 90% sensitivity and about 81% specificity, and in testing the same model reached 80%/75%. In validation, the model predicted progression to ophthalmopathy a median of about 6 months before onset, with 70% to 71% sensitivity and roughly 77% specificity.

The receptor was derived from a woman aged 55-70 years with Graves' ophthalmopathy. The sample comprised blood. The rearranged segments are TRBV5-1 and TRBJ1-1, with no reliable assignment of the D segment. The nucleotides read TGCGCCAGCAGCTTGGAGTACGGGGTCACTGAAGCTTTCTTT. Its protein is CASSLEYGVTEAFF.